This T cell receptor (beta chain) was profiled in a study of shared clonotypes between healthy human individuals. General study results and limits: Among four donors, roughly 5% of naive CD4 clonotypes were found in common.

CD8 cells classed as naive were CD45RO-negative and positively selected for CCR7, excluding terminally differentiated effector memory CD45RA+ cells. CDR3 length: 15 amino acids. Trimming cost V 0 bases and J 7 bases; bases outside gene matches: 6. The germline CDR1 and CDR2 sequences are SGDLS and YYNGEE. This clone was counted once. What it binds is not known. DNA at approximately 200 ng, 25,000 to 35,000 T cell genomes, went into sorted-subset replicate PCRs. Assay used: immunoSEQ multiplex PCR; TCRdb lists only in-frame clones, some missing. The data hold hundreds of thousands of clones, with 92% observed a single time.

The sample was naive CD8+ T cells sorted from blood. The clonotype originates from a man aged 25-45 years in good health. The V and J genes are TRBV9 and TRBJ2-7; 11 positions agree with TRBD2. The CDR3 coding sequence is TGTGCCAGCAGCGTAGGCCTAGCGGGAGGTGAAGAGCAGTACTTC. Encoded protein: CASSVGLAGGEEQYF.